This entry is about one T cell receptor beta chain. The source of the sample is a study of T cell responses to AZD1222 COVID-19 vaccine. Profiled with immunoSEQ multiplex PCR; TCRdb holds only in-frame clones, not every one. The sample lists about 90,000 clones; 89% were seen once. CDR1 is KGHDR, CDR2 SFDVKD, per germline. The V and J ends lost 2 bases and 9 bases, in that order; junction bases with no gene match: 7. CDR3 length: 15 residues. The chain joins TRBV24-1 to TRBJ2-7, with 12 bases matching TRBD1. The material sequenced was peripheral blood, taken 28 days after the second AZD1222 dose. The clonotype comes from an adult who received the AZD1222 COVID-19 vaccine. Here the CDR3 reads CATSDSGTGGIGQYF. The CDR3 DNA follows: TGTGCCACCAGTGATTCCGGGACAGGGGGCATTGGGCAGTACTTC.